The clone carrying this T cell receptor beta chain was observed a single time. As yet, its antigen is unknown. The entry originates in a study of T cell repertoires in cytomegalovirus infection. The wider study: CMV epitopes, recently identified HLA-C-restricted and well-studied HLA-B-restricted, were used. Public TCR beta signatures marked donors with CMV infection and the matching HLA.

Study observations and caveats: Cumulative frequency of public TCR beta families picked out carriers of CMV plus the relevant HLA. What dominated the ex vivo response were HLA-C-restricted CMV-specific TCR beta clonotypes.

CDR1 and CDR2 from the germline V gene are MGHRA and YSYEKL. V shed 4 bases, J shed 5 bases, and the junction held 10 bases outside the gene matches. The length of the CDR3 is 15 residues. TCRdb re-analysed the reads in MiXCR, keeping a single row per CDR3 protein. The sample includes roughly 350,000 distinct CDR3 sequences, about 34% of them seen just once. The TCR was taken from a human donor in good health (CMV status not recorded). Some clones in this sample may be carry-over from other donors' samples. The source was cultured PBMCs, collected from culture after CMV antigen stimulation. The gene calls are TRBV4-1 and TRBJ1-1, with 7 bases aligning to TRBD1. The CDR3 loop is CASSLRNRGNTEAFF. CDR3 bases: TGCGCCAGCAGCCTTCGAAACAGGGGAAATACTGAAGCTTTCTTT.